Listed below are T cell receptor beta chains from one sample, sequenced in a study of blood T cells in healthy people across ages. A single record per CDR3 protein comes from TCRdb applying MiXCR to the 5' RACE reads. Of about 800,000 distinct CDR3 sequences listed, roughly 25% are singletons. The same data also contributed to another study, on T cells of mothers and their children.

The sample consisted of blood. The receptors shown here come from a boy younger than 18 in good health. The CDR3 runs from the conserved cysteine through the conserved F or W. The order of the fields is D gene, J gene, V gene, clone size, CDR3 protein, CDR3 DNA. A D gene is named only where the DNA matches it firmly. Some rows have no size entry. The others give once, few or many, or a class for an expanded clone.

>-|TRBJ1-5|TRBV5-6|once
CASSLNSGAQPQHF
TGTGCCAGCAGCCTAAACTCGGGGGCCCAGCCCCAGCATTTT
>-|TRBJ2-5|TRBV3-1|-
CASSARTEYQETQYF
TGTGCCAGCAGCGCTAGGACAGAATATCAAGAGACCCAGTACTTC
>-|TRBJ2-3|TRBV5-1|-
CASSLGERWGADTQYF
TGCGCCAGCAGCCTAGGGGAACGTTGGGGGGCAGATACGCAGTATTTT
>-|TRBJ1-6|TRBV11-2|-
CASREGDQLFYSPLHF
TGTGCCAGCAGGGAGGGGGACCAACTTTTTTATTCACCCCTCCACTTT
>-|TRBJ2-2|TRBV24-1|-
CATSDFPGHHTGELFF
TGTGCCACCAGTGATTTTCCCGGGCACCACACCGGGGAGCTGTTTTTT
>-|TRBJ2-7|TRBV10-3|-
CAISEKASKGYEQYF
TGTGCCATCAGTGAAAAGGCTAGTAAGGGGTACGAGCAGTACTTC
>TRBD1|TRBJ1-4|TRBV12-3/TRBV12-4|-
CASSGGGLANEKLFF
TGTGCCAGCAGCGGAGGGGGCTTGGCTAATGAAAAACTGTTTTTT
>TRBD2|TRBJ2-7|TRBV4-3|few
CASSQESAGGYEQYF
TGCGCCAGCAGCCAAGAATCAGCGGGGGGCTACGAGCAGTACTTC
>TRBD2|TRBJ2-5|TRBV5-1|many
CASSVLAGGLETQYF
TGCGCCAGCAGCGTACTAGCGGGAGGGCTAGAGACCCAGTACTTC
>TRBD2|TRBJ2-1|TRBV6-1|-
CASSERRLTSGGGDEQFF
TGTGCCAGCAGTGAACGCCGATTGACTAGCGGGGGAGGTGATGAGCAGTTCTTC
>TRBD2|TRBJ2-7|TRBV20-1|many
CSAINGRAGEQYF
TGCAGTGCTATCAACGGGAGGGCAGGGGAGCAGTACTTC
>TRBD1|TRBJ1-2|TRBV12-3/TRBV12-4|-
CASSPQGPGGSSNGYTF
TGTGCCAGCAGTCCGCAGGGACCAGGGGGTTCCTCGAATGGCTACACCTTC
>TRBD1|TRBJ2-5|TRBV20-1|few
CSARRVQGVETQYF
TGCAGTGCTAGGAGGGTTCAGGGGGTCGAGACCCAGTACTTC
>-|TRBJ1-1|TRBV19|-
CASSAGVEAFF
TGTGCCAGTAGTGCAGGGGTTGAAGCTTTCTTT
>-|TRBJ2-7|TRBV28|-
CASSLLPNYEQYF
TGTGCCAGCAGTTTATTGCCCAACTACGAGCAGTACTTC
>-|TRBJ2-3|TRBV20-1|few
CSARVQDTQYF
TGCAGTGCTAGAGTTCAAGATACGCAGTATTTT
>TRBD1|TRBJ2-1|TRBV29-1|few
CSVEDQGVGNEQFF
TGCAGCGTCGAGGATCAGGGGGTTGGTAATGAGCAGTTCTTC
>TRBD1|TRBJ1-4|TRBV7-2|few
CASRRQGAYEKLFF
TGTGCCAGCAGACGACAGGGGGCTTATGAAAAACTGTTTTTT
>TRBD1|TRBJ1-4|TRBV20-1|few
CSLADRINEKLFF
TGCAGCCTAGCGGACAGGATTAATGAAAAACTGTTTTTT
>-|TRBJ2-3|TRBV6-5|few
CASSYRLGRGSTDTQYF
TGTGCCAGCAGTTACAGGCTCGGACGGGGAAGCACAGATACGCAGTATTTT